This TCR beta chain stems from a study of CD8 T cells in ankylosing spondylitis. Quantitative 5'-RACE with molecular barcodes was used to make the TCR beta libraries. TCRdb used MiXCR to reprocess the 5' RACE reads, holding one entry per CDR3 protein. Of tens of thousands of distinct CDR3 sequences listed, about 11% are singletons. Points on this clonotype: Its cognate antigen is unknown.

The study's findings and limits: Made up of 7 to 9 highly homologous variants, a TCR beta motif appeared characteristic of ankylosing spondylitis blood. The authors found the disease-linked clones to be CD8+ and relatively rare in peripheral blood. Earlier authors reported some of these motif variants in reactive arthritis synovial fluid and blood.

The CDR3 runs 12 residues. From germline, CDR1 is SGHTA and CDR2 FQGNSA. V gave up 5 bases and J gave up 6 bases, with 9 bases separating them. The chain joins TRBV7-2 to TRBJ2-3, with D hard to call. Sequencing was done on a sample of blood, either unsorted or a sorted T cell fraction (not recorded which). The receptor was isolated from a male donor with ankylosing spondylitis or in good health (not recorded which). The CDR3 nucleotides are TGTGCCAGCAGCAAAGACTTTGATACGCAGTATTTT. This encodes CASSKDFDTQYF.